These 19 T cell receptor beta chains share one sample of origin, sequenced in a study of blood T cell repertoires in COVID-19. Only in-frame clones appear in the TCRdb table, and some are missing; sequencing was by immunoSEQ multiplex PCR. The sample yields about 80,000 clones, roughly 79% seen once. Sequenced sample: peripheral blood. These TCRs come from a human donor in a cohort sampled during active COVID-19.

DNA for the CDR3: TGTGCCAGCAGCTTGGGGTGGGCGGGGGGCGAGGATACGCAGTATTTT. As protein: CASSLGWAGGEDTQYF. The chain links TRBV5-5 to TRBJ2-3; 8 bases align to TRBD2. The CDR3 consists of 16 residues. Germline CDR1 SGHKS, CDR2 YYEKEE (reference sequence). V gave up 0 bases and J gave up 6 bases; unmatched junction bases: 9. The entire variable domain, with the rest obtained from reference TRBV5-5 and TRBJ2-3, is as follows: DAGVTQSPTHLIKTRGQQVTLRCSPISGHKSVSWYQQVLGQGPQFIFQYYEKEERGRGNFPDRFSARQFPNYSSELNVNALLLGDSALYLCASSLGWAGGEDTQYFGPGTRLTVL.

This chain's CDR3 is CASSYPEDYGYTF. The CDR3 DNA reads as TGTGCCAGCAGTTACCCGGAGGACTATGGCTACACCTTC. The chain is built from TRBV6-6 and TRBJ1-2; D is undetermined. Germline loops: CDR1 MNHNY, CDR2 SVGAGI (reference sequence). Trimming left V 2 bases short and J 3 bases short, with 7 bases between. The CDR3 has 13 amino acids.

V usage is TRBV9 and J usage is TRBJ1-2; 7 nucleotides match TRBD1. The CDR3 consists of 15 residues. Germline trimming cut 1 base from V and 6 bases from J; bases unmatched to any gene: 9. Germline V gene sequence: CDR1 SGDLS, CDR2 YYNGEE. The CDR3 region has the DNA TGTGCCAGCAGCGTAAGTGCCAGGGGGGCAAATGGCTACACCTTC. Protein: CASSVSARGANGYTF.

This chain uses TRBV20-1 with TRBJ2-1, with TRBD1 matching 10 bases. J was trimmed by 9 bases and V by 3 bases; bases with no gene match: 20. This CDR3 spans 18 amino acids. CDR1 is DFQATT and CDR2 is SNEGSKA in the germline V gene (reference sequence). CDR3 sequence reads: CSASSGWGDRGMRGEQFF. Here the CDR3 DNA reads TGCAGTGCTAGTAGTGGGTGGGGGGACAGGGGAATGCGGGGTGAGCAGTTCTTC.

CDR3 in DNA: TGTGCCACCAGTGGACCGGGACAGATGAACACTGAAGCTTTCTTT. Translated, it gives CATSGPGQMNTEAFF. The chain carries TRBV24-1 and TRBJ1-1; 7 positions match TRBD1. Germline CDR1 is KGHDR and CDR2 is SFDVKD. V gave up 5 bases and J gave up 0 bases; unmatched junction bases: 5. The CDR3 sequence is 15 residues long.

Comment on this clone: The junction differs from germline at one of its ends, possibly a read error. This rearrangement joins TRBV7-2 to TRBJ1-3; D is unresolved. The CDR3 runs to 12 residues. The germline gives CDR1 SGHTA, CDR2 FQGNSA. The CDR3 protein is CASSLDGDTIYF. In nucleotides, the CDR3 is TGTGCCAGCAGCTTAGATGGAGACACCATATATTTT.

V gene TRBV3-1 (or the pseudogene TRBV3-2) combines with J gene TRBJ2-2, with D uncertain. The CDR3 is made up of 14 amino acids. The V and J ends lost 4 bases and 7 bases respectively, with 13 bases between them. Germline V lookup: CDR1 LGHDT, CDR2 YNNKEL (reference sequence). Here the CDR3 DNA reads TGTGCCAGCAGCCCCAGGAACGAAGGCGGGGAGCTGTTTTTT. Encoded protein: CASSPRNEGGELFF.

The chain uses TRBV12-5 and TRBJ2-1; 9 positions match TRBD2. V lost 3 bases, J lost 0 bases, and 0 bases stayed unmatched. The germline gives CDR1 LGHNT, CDR2 FRNRAP. The CDR3 runs 15 residues. CDR3 in DNA: TGTGCTAGTGGTTTTAGCGGGAGCTCCTACAATGAGCAGTTCTTC. Its protein is CASGFSGSSYNEQFF.

This chain uses TRBV27 with TRBJ2-3; 11 nucleotides agree with TRBD1. In germline, CDR1 is MNHEY, CDR2 SMNVEV (reference sequence). The CDR3 totals 16 residues. The V segment lost 5 bases and the J segment 5 bases; nucleotides outside the gene matches: 9. The CDR3 here is CASSPGTGGLGDTQYF. As DNA, the CDR3 is TGTGCCAGCAGTCCCGGGACAGGGGGTCTTGGAGATACGCAGTATTTT.

This clone was observed a few times. The genes are TRBV30 and TRBJ2-6; D ambiguous. The germline V and J ends were trimmed by 4 bases and 1 base, with 5 bases remaining between them. This CDR3 is 13 amino acids long. The germline V gene has CDR1 GTSNPN and CDR2 SVGIG (reference sequence). The CDR3: CAWTKSGANVLTF. The CDR3 region has the DNA TGTGCCTGGACTAAATCTGGGGCCAACGTCCTGACTTTC.

In this sample, this clone turned up a few times. The chain links TRBV28 to TRBJ2-7, with D uncertain. Germline lookup yields CDR1 MDHEN and CDR2 SYDVKM. CDR3 length: 15 residues. Trimming left V 4 bases short and J 1 base short, with 14 bases between. The CDR3 loop reads CASSSPGIGSYEQYF. CDR3 bases: TGTGCCAGCAGTTCGCCAGGTATTGGGTCCTACGAGCAGTACTTC.

The V and J genes are TRBV5-1 and TRBJ2-7; 8 nucleotides line up with TRBD2. V lost 4 bases to trimming and J lost 7 bases; unmatched junction nucleotides: 7. The CDR3 has 13 residues. The germline V gene encodes CDR1 SGHRS and CDR2 YFSETQ. In DNA form, the CDR3 reads TGCGCCAGCAGCCTCGGGGGGGCGGGAGAGCAGTACTTC. It specifies CASSLGGAGEQYF.

This chain uses TRBV2 with TRBJ2-2; the match to TRBD2 covers 10 bases. V dropped 5 bases and J dropped 7; count of bases not matched to a gene: 13. Looked up from germline, CDR1 is SNHLY and CDR2 is FYNNEI. The CDR3 is 17 amino acids. CDR3 loop: CASSKGSGGPRRGELFF. CDR3 sequence (DNA): TGTGCCAGCAGTAAGGGTAGCGGGGGGCCCCGCCGCGGGGAGCTGTTTTTT.

The chain couples TRBV28 to TRBJ1-4; D is undetermined. CDR3 length equals 14 residues. Trimming took 5 bases from V and 7 from J, leaving 14 bases between them. From germline, CDR1 is MDHEN and CDR2 SYDVKM. The DNA for the CDR3 is TGTGCCAGCAGTAAGGAGGGTTTGGGTGAAAAACTGTTTTTT. Amino acids: CASSKEGLGEKLFF.

The V gene is TRBV7-9, the J gene TRBJ2-1; 9 bases align to TRBD2. The CDR3 has 15 amino acids. Trimming at V came to 2 bases and at J to 6 bases, leaving 5 bases not matched to a gene. Germline CDR1 is SEHNR and CDR2 is FQNEAQ (reference sequence). The CDR3 DNA sequence: TGTGCCAGCAGCTTACCACTAGCGGGCCCCAATGAGCAGTTCTTC. This sequence encodes CASSLPLAGPNEQFF.

J is TRBJ2-7 and V is TRBV27; 12 bases match TRBD2. The CDR3 runs to 15 residues. The ends lost 5 bases at V and 1 base at J; junction bases unmatched: 3. CDR1 is MNHEY, CDR2 SMNVEV, per germline (reference sequence). The CDR3 DNA is TGTGCCAGCAGTCAGACTAGCGGGAGTTCCTACGAGCAGTACGTC. Protein: CASSQTSGSSYEQYV.

The rearrangement links TRBV6-2 or TRBV6-3 to TRBJ1-5, with 10 bases identical to TRBD1. With 5 bases clipped from V and 5 bases from J, the junction kept 9 bases outside the gene matches. The CDR3 length is 16 residues. The germline V gene has CDR1 MNHEY and CDR2 SVGEGT. The CDR3 coding sequence is TGTGCCAGCAGTCCCACGGGACAGGGGATATATCAGCCCCAGCATTTT. Protein product: CASSPTGQGIYQPQHF.

The genes are TRBV7-6 and TRBJ1-2; D unclear. This CDR3 contains 17 residues. V lost 2 bases and J 3 bases, leaving 19 bases between the germline ends. Germline lookup yields CDR1 SGHVS and CDR2 FNYEAQ. The CDR3 protein is CASSLSPYTELDYGYTF. The CDR3 bases are TGTGCCAGCAGCTTATCGCCTTATACCGAGCTTGACTATGGCTACACCTTC.

This clone was counted only a few times. The V call is TRBV23-1, the J call TRBJ1-2; maybe TRBD1 (6 bases). TRBV23-1 is labeled an ORF, and its function is uncertain. V lost 6 bases, J lost 7 bases, and 39 bases lay in between. This CDR3 contains 21 residues. CDR3 residues: CASSHTLIQPGYDRGGGGYTF. DNA of the CDR3: TGCGCCAGCAGCCATACTTTAATACAACCAGGGTACGATCGGGGGGGCGGTGGCTACACCTTC.